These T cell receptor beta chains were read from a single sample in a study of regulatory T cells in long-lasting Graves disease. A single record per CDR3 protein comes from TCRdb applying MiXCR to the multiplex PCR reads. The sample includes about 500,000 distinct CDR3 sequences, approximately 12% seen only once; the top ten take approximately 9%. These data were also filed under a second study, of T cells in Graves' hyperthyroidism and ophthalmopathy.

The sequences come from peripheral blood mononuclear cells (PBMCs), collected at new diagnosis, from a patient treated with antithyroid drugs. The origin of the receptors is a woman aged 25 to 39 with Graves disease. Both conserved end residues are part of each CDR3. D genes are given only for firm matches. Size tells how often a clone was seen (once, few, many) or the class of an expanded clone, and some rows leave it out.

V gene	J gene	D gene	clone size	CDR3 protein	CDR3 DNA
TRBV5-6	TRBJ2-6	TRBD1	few	CASSPAGQGFTGANVLTF	TGTGCCAGCAGCCCGGCGGGACAGGGTTTCACTGGGGCCAACGTCCTGACTTTC
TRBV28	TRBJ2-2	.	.	CASSLFGQGRTGELFF	TGTGCCAGCAGTTTATTTGGGCAGGGGCGTACCGGGGAGCTGTTTTTT
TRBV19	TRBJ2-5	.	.	CASSMGVPQETQYF	TGTGCCAGTAGTATGGGGGTACCTCAAGAGACCCAGTACTTC
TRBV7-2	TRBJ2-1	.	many	CASSKTGTLNNEQFF	TGTGCCAGCAGCAAGACCGGGACCTTAAACAATGAGCAGTTCTTC
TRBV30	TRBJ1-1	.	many	CACGQMNTEAFF	TGTGCCTGTGGACAGATGAACACTGAAGCTTTCTTT
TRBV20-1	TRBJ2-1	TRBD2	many	CSATDTGGPYNEQFF	TGCAGTGCTACCGATACGGGAGGACCCTACAATGAGCAGTTCTTC
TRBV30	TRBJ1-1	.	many	CAWNRAAEAFF	TGTGCCTGGAACAGGGCGGCTGAAGCTTTCTTT
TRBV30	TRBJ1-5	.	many	CAWSTAYSNQPQHF	TGTGCCTGGAGCACAGCGTATAGCAATCAGCCCCAGCATTTT
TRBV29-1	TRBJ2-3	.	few	CSLQRGASYTDTQYF	TGCAGCCTCCAACGTGGGGCTAGCTACACAGATACGCAGTATTTT
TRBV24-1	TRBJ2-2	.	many	CATSDLRQNTGELFF	TGTGCCACCAGTGATTTGCGACAGAACACCGGGGAGCTGTTTTTT